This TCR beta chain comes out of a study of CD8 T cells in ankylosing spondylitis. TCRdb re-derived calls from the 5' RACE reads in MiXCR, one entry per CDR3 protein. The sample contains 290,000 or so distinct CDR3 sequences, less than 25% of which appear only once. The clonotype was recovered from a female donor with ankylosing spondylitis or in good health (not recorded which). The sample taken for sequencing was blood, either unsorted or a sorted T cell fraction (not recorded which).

CDR3 in amino acids: CSVRTSGSNEQFF. The CDR3 nucleotides are TGCAGTGTCCGGACTAGCGGGAGCAATGAGCAGTTCTTC. The chain combines TRBV20-1 with TRBJ2-1; 13 bases agree with TRBD2. Trimming took 7 bases from V and 6 from J; bases not matched to a gene: 3. Germline CDR1 and CDR2: DFQATT and SNEGSKA (reference sequence). The CDR3 consists of 13 residues.